The 21 T cell receptor beta chains below all came from one sample that was sequenced in a study of blood T cell repertoires in COVID-19. The table came from immunoSEQ multiplex PCR; TCRdb's copy has only in-frame clones and leaves some out. Of around 270,000 clones listed, roughly nine tenths are singletons. Sequenced input: peripheral blood. The receptors stem from a man in his forties or fifties who had recovered from COVID-19.

The gene calls are TRBV18 and TRBJ2-5; possibly TRBD1 for D (6 bases). Germline V CDR1 and CDR2: KGHSH, LQKENI. This CDR3 region has 15 residues. The V end was cut by 3 bases, the J end by 2 bases, with 13 bases between. The CDR3 DNA follows: TGTGCCAGCTCACCTCCTGGGGGCTTTCAAGAGACCCAGTACTTC. Translated, it gives CASSPPGGFQETQYF. Combining the CDR3 with reference TRBV18 and TRBJ2-5 gives the whole variable domain NAGVMQNPRHLVRRRGQEARLRCSPMKGHSHVYWYRQLPEEGLKFMVYLQKENIIDESGMPKERFSAEFPKEGPSILRIQQVVRGDSAAYFCASSPPGGFQETQYFGPGTRLLVL.

The J gene is TRBJ1-4, the V gene TRBV4-3, with D perhaps matching TRBD1 (5 bases). The CDR3 runs 16 residues. Germline lookup yields CDR1 LGHNA and CDR2 YSLEER. V gave up 3 bases and J gave up 6 bases, with 17 bases separating them. CDR3 bases: TGCGCCAGCAGCCACTCTTCGGGGGGGTTGGATGAAAAACTGTTTTTT. Translation gives CASSHSSGGLDEKLFF.

This rearrangement joins TRBV30 to TRBJ1-2, with a possible D match to TRBD1 (6 bases). The V gene lost 0 bases and the J gene lost 6 bases, with 14 bases spanning the gap. Germline values: CDR1 GTSNPN, CDR2 SVGIG (reference sequence). CDR3 length equals 14 residues. CDR3 in amino acids: CAWSVGQGKNGYTF. The CDR3 region has the DNA TGTGCCTGGAGTGTAGGGCAGGGGAAGAATGGCTACACCTTC.

The chain carries TRBV10-3 and TRBJ2-1; 11 nucleotides align to TRBD2. The junction had 2 bases not matched to a gene; V was cut back by 6 bases and J by 4 bases. The CDR3 totals 14 residues. Germline values: CDR1 ENHRY, CDR2 SYGVKD. As DNA, the CDR3 is TGTGCCATCAGCGGGACTAGCGGTTACAATGAGCAGTTCTTC. This sequence encodes CAISGTSGYNEQFF.

In its sample, this clone was seen once. The rearrangement joins TRBV5-4 to TRBJ2-1; D unresolved. The CDR3 sequence is 14 residues long. Germline assignment: CDR1 SGHNT and CDR2 YYREEE (reference sequence). Trimming removed 0 bases from V and 3 bases from J, with 7 bases in between. This CDR3 reads CASSLAKNYNEQFF. CDR3 nucleotide sequence: TGTGCCAGCAGCTTGGCTAAAAACTACAATGAGCAGTTCTTC.

V usage is TRBV7-2 and J usage is TRBJ2-3, with 10 bases aligning to TRBD2. V lost 8 bases and J lost 0; bases outside the gene matches: 2. Germline V gene data show CDR1 as SGHTA and CDR2 as FQGNSA. This CDR3 is 14 amino acids long. The CDR3 region has the DNA TGTGCCAGCCAGCGGGGGGGTAGCACAGATACGCAGTATTTT. Protein product: CASQRGGSTDTQYF.

The chain uses TRBV7-7 and TRBJ2-1; 15 positions agree with TRBD2. After removal of 3 bases from V and 7 bases from J, the junction contained 4 bases not matched to a gene. Germline V CDR1 and CDR2: SSHAT, FNYEAQ (reference sequence). The CDR3 length is 16 residues. The DNA of the CDR3 is TGTGCCAGCAGCTTGGGGACTAGCGGGAGGATGAATGAGCAGTTCTTC. It codes for CASSLGTSGRMNEQFF.

The rearrangement uses TRBV15 and TRBJ1-1; a weak D match, TRBD1 (6 bases). The germline V and J ends were trimmed by 5 bases and 2 bases, with 12 bases remaining between them. This CDR3 has 14 amino acids. Germline V lookup: CDR1 LNHNV, CDR2 YYDKDF (reference sequence). The CDR3 spells CATSGPGHNTEAFF. CDR3 nucleotides: TGTGCCACCAGCGGACCGGGACACAACACTGAAGCTTTCTTT.

The chain joins TRBV5-4 to TRBJ2-5; TRBD2 might be the D (6 bases). The CDR3 runs 14 residues. Germline V gene sequence: CDR1 SGHNT, CDR2 YYREEE (reference sequence). V lost 4 bases to trimming and J lost 4 bases, with 14 bases between them. As DNA, the CDR3 is TGTGCCAGCAGCCCCCGGGGAGGCGGAGAGACCCAGTACTTC. Translated: CASSPRGGGETQYF.

This clone was detected only a few times. The V gene is TRBV3-1 (or the pseudogene TRBV3-2), the J gene TRBJ1-4, with TRBD1 matching over 9 bases. In germline, CDR1 is LGHDT, CDR2 YNNKEL (reference sequence). There are 14 residues in the CDR3. The V and J ends lost 4 bases and 8 bases, in that order; junction bases with no gene match: 5. In DNA, the CDR3 is TGTGCCAGCAGCCCATGGACAGGGGACGAAAAACTGTTTTTT. Translation: CASSPWTGDEKLFF.

The chain couples TRBV19 to TRBJ2-1; 12 bases fit TRBD2. Germline CDR1 and CDR2: LNHDA and SQIVND (reference sequence). Losses at the gene ends were 5 bases for V and 7 bases for J; bases not matched to a gene: 12. The CDR3 runs 17 residues. The CDR3 coding sequence is TGTGCCAGTAGTCTAAAGCTCCTAGCGGGAGGGCTAAATGAGCAGTTCTTC. Its translation: CASSLKLLAGGLNEQFF.

The chain recombines TRBV7-2 with TRBJ1-3; 7 nucleotides match TRBD1. CDR1 SGHTA and CDR2 FQGNSA come from the germline V gene. V dropped 4 bases and J dropped 4; count of bases not matched to a gene: 7. This CDR3 region has 15 residues. CDR3 nucleotides: TGTGCCAGCAGCTATTCACCGGGACAGGGAAACACCATATATTTT. Amino acid sequence: CASSYSPGQGNTIYF.

The chain couples TRBV2 to TRBJ2-7, with D uncertain. The CDR3 is made up of 13 amino acids. Germline lookup yields CDR1 SNHLY and CDR2 FYNNEI. Trimming removed 5 bases from V and 0 bases from J, with 8 bases in between. The CDR3 is CASSLTPSYEQYF. The CDR3 DNA follows: TGTGCCAGCAGTTTGACTCCCTCCTACGAGCAGTACTTC. Complete variable domain (other parts from reference TRBV2 and TRBJ2-7): EPEVTQTPSHQVTQMGQEVILRCVPISNHLYFYWYRQILGQKVEFLVSFYNNEISEKSEIFDDQFSVERPDGSNFTLKIRSTKLEDSAMYFCASSLTPSYEQYFGPGTRLTVT.

The V gene is TRBV23-1, the J gene TRBJ1-5; weak D call: TRBD1 (6 bases). TRBV23-1 is placed among ORFs of uncertain function. V lost 2 bases, J lost 7 bases, and 18 bases lay in between. The CDR3 has 16 residues. The CDR3 nucleotides read TGCGCCAGCAGTCAAAGGGGGAAGGGTACGGGGCAGCCCCAGCATTTT. The encoded protein is CASSQRGKGTGQPQHF.

The chain joins TRBV2 to TRBJ1-1; 8 bases map to TRBD1. This CDR3 spans 13 amino acids. Per the germline V gene, CDR1 is SNHLY and CDR2 is FYNNEI. V dropped 5 bases and J dropped 5; count of bases not matched to a gene: 4. Written as DNA, the CDR3 is TGTGCCAGCAGTCCAGGGGGCAAGACTGAAGCTTTCTTT. Its translation is CASSPGGKTEAFF.

This rearrangement joins TRBV29-1 to TRBJ2-7; 12 nucleotides agree with TRBD2. This CDR3 is 13 amino acids long. Losses at the gene ends were 4 bases for V and 5 bases for J; bases not matched to a gene: 3. Germline V gene data show CDR1 as SQVTM and CDR2 as ANQGSEA. The CDR3 here is CSVASGGAHEQYF. CDR3 in DNA: TGCAGCGTTGCTAGCGGGGGGGCGCACGAGCAGTACTTC.

The CDR3 reads CASSLAGGMGEQFF. The CDR3 coding sequence is TGTGCCAGCAGCTTAGCCGGGGGAATGGGTGAGCAGTTCTTC. The chain links TRBV11-1 to TRBJ2-1, with a tentative D call TRBD2 (6 bases). Germline V gives CDR1 SGHAT, CDR2 FQDESV (reference sequence). The CDR3 extends over 14 amino acids. Trimming removed 0 bases from V and 9 bases from J, with 12 bases in between.

The rearrangement joins TRBV15 to TRBJ2-7; TRBD1 agrees at 8 bases. The germline V gene has CDR1 LNHNV and CDR2 YYDKDF (reference sequence). V shed 1 base, J shed 4 bases, and the junction held 9 bases outside the gene matches. The CDR3 runs 16 residues. CDR3 in DNA: TGTGCCACCAGCAGAGTCGGACAGGGACAAGATTACGAGCAGTACTTC. This encodes CATSRVGQGQDYEQYF.

The rearrangement uses TRBV10-1 and TRBJ2-5; TRBD1 matches at 8 bases. The V gene end was trimmed by 4 bases and the J gene end by 1 base; junction bases not matched to a gene: 5. Germline V CDR1 and CDR2: WNHNN, SYGVQD (reference sequence). The CDR3 is 15 amino acids. The CDR3 nucleotides read TGCGCCAGCAGTGGGGGAACAGGGGGCCAAGAGACCCAGTACTTC. Amino acids: CASSGGTGGQETQYF.

This chain links TRBV6-6 with TRBJ2-1; no clear D gene. Trimming removed 2 bases at V and 4 bases at J, with 6 bases between. The CDR3 sequence is 13 residues long. Germline loops: CDR1 MNHNY, CDR2 SVGAGI (reference sequence). In nucleotides, the CDR3 is TGTGCCAGCAGTTACACCCAGTACAATGAGCAGTTCTTC. Its protein is CASSYTQYNEQFF.

V gene TRBV23-1 combines with J gene TRBJ1-5, with TRBD1 matching over 8 bases. TRBV23-1 is designated an ORF whose function remains uncertain. This CDR3 contains 16 residues. J lost 4 bases, V lost 0 bases, and 5 bases had no gene match. The CDR3 coding sequence is TGCGCCAGCAGTCAATCCAGGGGGCTGGGTAATCAGCCCCAGCATTTT. This codes for CASSQSRGLGNQPQHF.